What follows are 18 T cell receptor beta chains derived from one specimen sequenced in a study of TIL therapy for anti-PD-1-resistant metastatic lung cancer. This was the immunoSEQ v3 assay. Assay: immunoSEQ multiplex PCR; the TCRdb copy retains only in-frame clones and omits some. Among 25,000 to 35,000 clones listed, 74% were seen once. Described time point: pre-treatment sample, taken before nivolumab and TIL therapy. The source was blood, collected at baseline. These receptor sequences come from a woman aged 25 to 80 with non-small cell lung cancer.

The genes are TRBV7-9 and TRBJ2-3, with 8 bases lining up with TRBD1. The CDR3 covers 15 residues. In germline, CDR1 is SEHNR, CDR2 FQNEAQ (reference sequence). The V gene end was trimmed by 5 bases and the J gene end by 5 bases; junction bases not matched to a gene: 9. CDR3 DNA sequence: TGTGCCAGCAGCCCCCGCGGACAGGGAGTAGATACGCAGTATTTT. Amino acids: CASSPRGQGVDTQYF.

The chain links TRBV19 to TRBJ2-4; maybe TRBD1 (6 bases). Germline assignment: CDR1 LNHDA and CDR2 SQIVND (reference sequence). CDR3 length: 18 amino acids. The V end lost 3 bases, the J end lost 0 bases, and 18 bases lay between the germline ends. CDR3 residues: CASSMARRTDLAKNIQYF. The CDR3, as DNA: TGTGCCAGTAGTATGGCGAGGCGGACAGACCTAGCCAAAAACATTCAGTACTTC.

V is TRBV18 and J is TRBJ1-2; 10 nucleotides agree with TRBD1. The trim removed 5 bases at V and 5 bases at J, leaving 2 bases unmatched. Germline CDR1 reads KGHSH; CDR2 reads LQKENI. The CDR3 spans 13 residues. The DNA of the CDR3 is TGTGCCAGCTCAGCGGACAGGGGGTATGGCTACACCTTC. Protein product: CASSADRGYGYTF.

The chain combines TRBV7-6 with TRBJ2-2, with D hard to call. CDR3 length equals 15 residues. V lost 4 bases and J lost 1, with 10 bases in between. Per the germline V gene, CDR1 is SGHVS and CDR2 is FNYEAQ. For the CDR3, the DNA is TGTGCCAGCAGCTCAAGCTCGGGGAACACCGGGGAGCTGTTTTTT. Encoded protein: CASSSSSGNTGELFF.

The V call is TRBV6-5, the J call TRBJ2-5; D may be TRBD1 or TRBD2 (5 bases each). Trimming stripped 6 bases from V and 1 base from J, with 15 bases between. CDR1 MNHEY and CDR2 SVGAGI come from the germline V gene. The CDR3 sequence is 15 residues long. The CDR3 DNA sequence: TGTGCCAGCAGATCTGGTGAGGGGCTCCAAGAGACCCAGTACTTC. It is translated as CASRSGEGLQETQYF.

J is TRBJ2-2 and V is TRBV30, with 13 bases matching TRBD2. CDR1 and CDR2 from the germline V gene are GTSNPN and SVGIG (reference sequence). J gave up 1 base and V 4 bases, and 6 bases lay outside the gene matches. The CDR3 totals 17 residues. CDR3 coding DNA: TGTGCCTGGAACAAAGGGACTAGCGGGATGAACACCGGGGAGCTGTTTTTT. Residues: CAWNKGTSGMNTGELFF.

This clone occurred a few times. V usage is TRBV12-1 and J usage is TRBJ1-5; the table's D call, TRBD1, has no DNA check behind it. TRBV12-1 is a pseudogene. This CDR3 is built from 15 residues. DNA for the CDR3: TGTGCCAGCAACCAACGCAGGGGGCTGGATCAGCCCCAGCATTTT. The encoded protein is CASNQRRGLDQPQHF.

V and J are TRBV5-8 and TRBJ2-6; 8 nucleotides match TRBD1. In germline, CDR1 is SGHTS, CDR2 YDEGEE. The CDR3 is 16 residues long. The V gene end was trimmed by 7 bases and the J gene end by 1 base; junction bases not matched to a gene: 7. The CDR3 DNA reads TGTGCCAGCTCCACAGGGGGTTGGTCTGGGGCCAACGTCCTGACTTTC. The encoded protein is CASSTGGWSGANVLTF. Based on the CDR3 plus reference TRBV5-8 and TRBJ2-6, the full variable domain is EAGVTQSPTHLIKTRGQQATLRCSPISGHTSVYWYQQALGLGLQFLLWYDEGEERNRGNFPPRFSGRQFPNYSSELNVNALELEDSALYLCASSTGGWSGANVLTFGAGSRLTVL.

The CDR3 DNA reads TGTGCCAGCAGCTTATACACAGGGGGCGACTACGAGCAGTACTTC. Amino acid sequence: CASSLYTGGDYEQYF. The chain recombines TRBV7-8 with TRBJ2-7; 9 bases are a match to TRBD1. Germline CDR1 reads SGHVS; CDR2 reads FQNEAQ. V gave up 2 bases and J gave up 3 bases; unmatched junction bases: 5. CDR3 length: 15 residues.

This clone has more than one count but fewer than ten. V is TRBV5-1 and J is TRBJ2-5; tentative D call: TRBD2 (5 bases). V lost 3 bases and J lost 2, with 14 bases in between. Germline V lookup: CDR1 SGHRS, CDR2 YFSETQ. This CDR3 has 15 amino acids. The CDR3 sequence: CASSSYPGKQETQYF. The DNA of the CDR3 is TGCGCCAGCAGCTCCTACCCCGGGAAGCAAGAGACCCAGTACTTC.

This clone was seen only a few times. This chain joins TRBV5-6 and TRBJ1-2, with D unresolved. Trimming cost V 5 bases and J 6 bases, with 14 bases left between them. In germline, CDR1 is SGHDT, CDR2 YYEEEE. The CDR3 spans 13 residues. CDR3: CASSLLEDHGYTF. As DNA, the CDR3 is TGTGCCAGCAGTCTCCTGGAAGATCATGGCTACACCTTC.

This chain links TRBV5-4 with TRBJ2-1; 9 bases line up with TRBD2. This CDR3 has 14 residues. Germline V gives CDR1 SGHNT, CDR2 YYREEE (reference sequence). The trim removed 4 bases at V and 6 bases at J, leaving 5 bases unmatched. The CDR3 DNA is TGTGCCAGCAGCCCGGGACTAGCTCGCAATGAGCAGTTCTTC. This gives the protein CASSPGLARNEQFF. Drawing the rest from reference TRBV5-4 and TRBJ2-1, the complete variable domain is ETGVTQSPTHLIKTRGQQVTLRCSSQSGHNTVSWYQQALGQGPQFIFQYYREEENGRGNFPPRFSGLQFPNYSSELNVNALELDDSALYLCASSPGLARNEQFFGPGTRLTVL.

This clone was counted between two and nine times. The gene calls are TRBV4-1 and TRBJ2-2, with 13 nucleotides matching TRBD2. The CDR3 runs to 18 residues. The V segment lost 1 base and the J segment 7 bases; nucleotides outside the gene matches: 9. From germline, CDR1 is MGHRA and CDR2 YSYEKL. The CDR3 spells CASSQGPGTSGTGGELFF. Here the CDR3 DNA reads TGCGCCAGCAGCCAAGGCCCTGGGACTAGCGGGACTGGCGGGGAGCTGTTTTTT.

The chain carries TRBV27 and TRBJ1-1; possibly TRBD1 for D (5 bases). The ends were cut back, 3 bases at V and 6 bases at J, with 11 bases in the middle. There are 13 residues in the CDR3. Germline V lookup: CDR1 MNHEY, CDR2 SMNVEV (reference sequence). The CDR3 loop reads CASSLGGGAEAFF. DNA of the CDR3: TGTGCCAGCAGTTTGGGGGGAGGCGCTGAAGCTTTCTTT.

This chain uses TRBV2 with TRBJ2-3; 7 positions agree with TRBD2. The germline V gene encodes CDR1 SNHLY and CDR2 FYNNEI. The CDR3 length is 16 residues. The ends lost 2 bases at V and 6 bases at J; junction bases unmatched: 11. The CDR3 DNA follows: TGTGCCAGCAGTGAAAGGAGGAAGTCTAGCGGCGATACGCAGTATTTT. Its translation is CASSERRKSSGDTQYF.

The rearrangement uses TRBV5-8 and TRBJ1-2; D gene ambiguous. Trimming took off 1 base at V and 7 bases at J, with 14 bases between the two ends. This CDR3 spans 14 amino acids. Germline V gives CDR1 SGHTS, CDR2 YDEGEE. CDR3: CASSLRQALSGYTF. In nucleotides, the CDR3 is TGTGCCAGCAGCTTGCGGCAGGCGCTTAGTGGCTACACCTTC.

The chain joins TRBV7-9 to TRBJ2-3; D ambiguous. The CDR3 covers 12 residues. The germline V and J ends were trimmed by 5 bases and 1 base, with 4 bases remaining between them. Per germline, CDR1 SEHNR and CDR2 FQNEAQ (reference sequence). The CDR3 reads CASSVRTDTQYF. The CDR3 DNA follows: TGTGCCAGCAGCGTTCGCACAGATACGCAGTATTTT.

The genes are TRBV2 and TRBJ2-1; D unresolved. Germline V gene sequence: CDR1 SNHLY, CDR2 FYNNEI. The CDR3 length is 11 residues. V was shortened by 8 bases and J by 6 bases, with 8 bases between the two germline ends. CDR3 in DNA: TGTGCCAGCCTCGTTGGCAATGAGCAGTTCTTC. As protein: CASLVGNEQFF.